These T cell receptor beta chains were read from a single sample in a study of T cell responses to AZD1222 COVID-19 vaccine. Generated by immunoSEQ multiplex PCR, the TCRdb table keeps only in-frame clones and is missing some. The sample consists of fewer than 150,000 clones, around nine tenths of them appearing once. The sample was peripheral blood, taken 28 days after the second AZD1222 dose. The receptors stem from an adult who received the AZD1222 COVID-19 vaccine. CDR3s include the opening cysteine and the closing phenylalanine or tryptophan. Fields, in order: J gene, clone size, D gene, V gene, CDR3 DNA, CDR3 protein. The D gene is left open where the match is weak. Only part of the rows carry a size: once, few, many, or a class if the clone is expanded.

>TRBJ1-2|NA|NA|TRBV28
TGTGCCAGCACGATCCCTCAACGGGCCTATGGCTACACCTTC
CASTIPQRAYGYTF
>TRBJ1-1|NA|NA|TRBV2
TGTGCCAGCAGTGAAGCGGGTGACGCAGAAGCTTTCTTT
CASSEAGDAEAFF
>TRBJ2-3|NA|NA|TRBV11-2
TGTGCCAGCAGCTCACTGAAGGGGCTAGTGGGTACGCAGTATTTT
CASSSLKGLVGTQYF
>TRBJ1-3|NA|TRBD1|TRBV19
TGTGCCAGTACGCGACAGGGAGCTGGAAACACCATATATTTT
CASTRQGAGNTIYF
>TRBJ1-1|few|NA|TRBV10-1
TGCGCCAGCAGTGCCACAGGAGTTACTGAAGCTTTCTTT
CASSATGVTEAFF
>TRBJ1-1|NA|NA|TRBV19
TGTGCCAGTAGTATCTTGAACACTGAAGCTTTCTTT
CASSILNTEAFF
>TRBJ2-6|medium-sized|TRBD1|TRBV2
TGTGCCAGCAGTGACGACTTCTACAGGGGGCGCGACCTGTTTGGGGCCAACGTCCTGACTTTC
CASSDDFYRGRDLFGANVLTF
>TRBJ2-5|once|NA|TRBV19
TGTGCCAGTAGTTTCCGAGGGGAGACCCAGTACTTC
CASSFRGETQYF
>TRBJ2-3|NA|NA|TRBV9
TGTGCCAGCAGTTTAGACAGTGACCCTAGCACAGATACGCAGTATTTT
CASSLDSDPSTDTQYF
>TRBJ2-7|once|TRBD2|TRBV28
TGTGCCAGCAGTTTATGGGGCCTAGCGGGAGGTATCGAGCAGTACTTC
CASSLWGLAGGIEQYF
>TRBJ1-5|NA|NA|TRBV30
TGTGCCTGGAGTGACAGCAGGCAGGGGAATCAGCCCCAGCATTTT
CAWSDSRQGNQPQHF
>TRBJ1-2|once|NA|TRBV9
TGTGCCAGCAGCCCTGGGGGCGGCCTCGGCTACACCTTC
CASSPGGGLGYTF
>TRBJ2-5|NA|NA|TRBV28
TGTGCCAGCAGTTCGCGGCGGATTCTAGAGACCCAGTACTTC
CASSSRRILETQYF
>TRBJ1-6|once|TRBD1|TRBV6-5
TGTGCCAGCATGAAGGGGGCCAATTCACCCCTCCACTTT
CASMKGANSPLHF
>TRBJ1-2|NA|NA|TRBV29-1
TGCAGCGTCCATCGTTTGACGGGAAGTGCGGGTGGCTACACCTTC
CSVHRLTGSAGGYTF
>TRBJ2-7|NA|NA|TRBV2
TGTGCCAGCAGTGCCGGGACTCAGACCTACGAGCAGTACTTC
CASSAGTQTYEQYF
>TRBJ1-2|once|NA|TRBV29-1
TGCAGCGTTGGGGGGCAGTGGGACTATGGCTACACCTTC
CSVGGQWDYGYTF
>TRBJ1-1|NA|NA|TRBV25-1
TGTGCCAGCAGTGAATATCTGGGCACTGAAGCTTTCTTT
CASSEYLGTEAFF
>TRBJ2-7|once|NA|TRBV7-3
TGTGCCAGCAGCTTACATCCCTCCTACGAGCAGTACTTC
CASSLHPSYEQYF
>TRBJ2-1|NA|TRBD2|TRBV7-2
TGTGCCAGCAGCGTTCAACCGGGACTAGCGGGGGGGCCCAATGAGCAGTTCTTC
CASSVQPGLAGGPNEQFF
>TRBJ2-2|NA|TRBD1|TRBV28
TGTGCCATAATGAGCCACAGGGGAGAATACACCGGGGAGCTGTTTTTT
CAIMSHRGEYTGELFF
>TRBJ2-7|NA|NA|TRBV7-9
TGTGCCAGCAGCTCGCGACAGGAAAGCTCCTACGAGCAGTACTTC
CASSSRQESSYEQYF
>TRBJ1-2|NA|NA|TRBV7-2
TGTGCCAGCAGCCCCTCGGCGGCGGAGAACTATGGCTACACCTTC
CASSPSAAENYGYTF
>TRBJ2-7|NA|TRBD2|TRBV5-1
TGCGCCAGCCAGCCGATCCAGCGGGGGACCTACGAGCAGTACTTC
CASQPIQRGTYEQYF
>TRBJ1-1|NA|TRBD1|TRBV30
TGTGCCTGGAGACAGGGGTCCACTGAAGCTTTCTTT
CAWRQGSTEAFF
>TRBJ2-2|NA|TRBD2|TRBV7-3
TGTGCCAGCAGCTCAGGGACTAGTCGGGCCGGGGAGCTGTTTTTT
CASSSGTSRAGELFF
>TRBJ1-2|once|NA|TRBV7-9
TGTGCCAGCAGCTTAAGGGAGTATGGCTACACCTTC
CASSLREYGYTF
>TRBJ2-3|NA|TRBD1|TRBV28
TGTGCCAGCAGTAACCCAGGGGGAGCTAGCACAGATACGCAGTATTTT
CASSNPGGASTDTQYF
>TRBJ1-6|once|NA|TRBV18
TGTGCCAGCTCACCGGACACTAATTCACCCCTCCACTTT
CASSPDTNSPLHF
>TRBJ2-7|NA|NA|TRBV6-2/TRBV6-3
TGTGCCAGCAGCCCCGCGGCCCGCGAGCAGTACTTC
CASSPAAREQYF
>TRBJ1-5|NA|NA|TRBV18
TGTGCCAGCTCACCTTTAGGCGCTGGGGCTAATCAGCCCCAGCATTTT
CASSPLGAGANQPQHF
>TRBJ1-1|NA|NA|TRBV5-4
TGTGCCAGCCTTGACAGAGCGCTCCACACTGAAGCTTTCTTT
CASLDRALHTEAFF
>TRBJ1-2|once|NA|TRBV28
TGTGCCAGCAGTCGCCTCAACTATGGCTACACCTTC
CASSRLNYGYTF
>TRBJ2-2|NA|NA|TRBV2
TGTGCCAGCAGTTTGACAGACACCGGGGAGCTGTTTTTT
CASSLTDTGELFF
>TRBJ1-1|NA|NA|TRBV19
TGTGCCAGTGGGGAGGTTTGGCGGAGTGCTGAAGCTTTCTTT
CASGEVWRSAEAFF
>TRBJ1-1|NA|NA|TRBV19
TGTGCCAGTAGTCCCCAGTCGAAGGGCATCAACACTGAAGCTTTCTTT
CASSPQSKGINTEAFF
>TRBJ1-4|NA|NA|TRBV28
TGTGCCAGCAGATTACAGGGATCGGGCGAAAAACTGTTTTTT
CASRLQGSGEKLFF
>TRBJ1-3|NA|NA|TRBV9
TGTGCCAGCAGCGCGGGCCAGTTTTTTGGAAACACCATATATTTT
CASSAGQFFGNTIYF
>TRBJ2-3|NA|TRBD2|TRBV7-2
TGTGCCAGCAGCTTAGTGGGGAGCGGGGGGGCGAATACGCAGTATTTT
CASSLVGSGGANTQYF
>TRBJ2-7|once|NA|TRBV10-2
TGCGCCAGCAGTGATATAGGGCCCGAGCAGTACTTC
CASSDIGPEQYF
>TRBJ2-7|NA|TRBD1|TRBV9
TGTGCCAGCAGCGTAGGTCTTTCGGGACAGGTGATTAACGAGCAGTACTTC
CASSVGLSGQVINEQYF
>TRBJ1-6|NA|TRBD1|TRBV6-5
TGTGCCAGCAGTCTGGACAGGGGCGATTCACCCCTCCACTTT
CASSLDRGDSPLHF
>TRBJ2-1|NA|TRBD2|TRBV14
TGTGCCAGCAGCCCTTTAGCGGGAAGGGGCGATGAGCAGTTCTTC
CASSPLAGRGDEQFF
>TRBJ1-2|NA|NA|TRBV5-4
TGTGCCAGCGCCTGGGAGGGGACCCGAGCTAACTATGGCTACACCTTC
CASAWEGTRANYGYTF
>TRBJ1-2|NA|NA|TRBV28
TGTGCCAGCACCCTCCGGGGGGGGAAGTATGGCTACACCTTC
CASTLRGGKYGYTF
>TRBJ1-1|once|TRBD1|TRBV24-1
TGTGCCACCAGTGATACGGACAGGGGTAATCAAGCTTTCTTT
CATSDTDRGNQAFF
>TRBJ2-1|NA|NA|TRBV5-1
TGCGCCAGCCGAGGGGGAGTAAGTCACAATGAGCAGTTCTTC
CASRGGVSHNEQFF
>TRBJ2-4|NA|NA|TRBV3-1/TRBV3-2
TGTGCCAGCAGCCTAAGTAGGATCAAAGCGAACATTCAGTACTTC
CASSLSRIKANIQYF
>TRBJ2-3|NA|NA|TRBV15
TGTGCCACCAGCAGAGAAGGGGCAGCGCCAGATACGCAGTATTTT
CATSREGAAPDTQYF
>TRBJ2-1|NA|NA|TRBV21-1
TGTGCCAGCAGCAAAGGTTTAACTAGCGGACGCTCCTACAATGAGCAGTTCTTC
CASSKGLTSGRSYNEQFF
>TRBJ2-7|NA|NA|TRBV19
TGTGCCAGTATGGCAGGGAAGGGACCCTACGAGCAGTACTTC
CASMAGKGPYEQYF
>TRBJ1-4|NA|NA|TRBV30
TGTGCCTGGAGTGTACACTCACTCGAGGAAAAACTGTTTTTT
CAWSVHSLEEKLFF
>TRBJ2-2|NA|NA|TRBV6-5
TGTGCCAGCCCCAAGCATGGCACCGGGGAGCTGTTTTTT
CASPKHGTGELFF
>TRBJ2-1|NA|NA|TRBV5-8
TGTGCCAGCAGCTTCTCAGACGGGACTTACAATGAGCAGTTCTTC
CASSFSDGTYNEQFF
>TRBJ2-7|NA|NA|TRBV5-5
TGTGCCAGCAGCTTGGGGGGCGGAAACTACGAGCAGTACTTC
CASSLGGGNYEQYF